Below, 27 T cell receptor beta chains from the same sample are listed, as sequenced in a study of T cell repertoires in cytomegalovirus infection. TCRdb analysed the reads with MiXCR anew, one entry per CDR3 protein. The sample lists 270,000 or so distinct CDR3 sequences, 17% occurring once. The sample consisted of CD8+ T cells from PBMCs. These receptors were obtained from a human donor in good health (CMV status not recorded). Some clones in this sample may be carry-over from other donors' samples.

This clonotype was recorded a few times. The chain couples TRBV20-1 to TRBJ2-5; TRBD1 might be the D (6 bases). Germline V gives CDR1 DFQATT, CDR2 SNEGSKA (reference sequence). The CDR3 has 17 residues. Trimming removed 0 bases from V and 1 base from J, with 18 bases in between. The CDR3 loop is CSARDLAGTYVQETQYF. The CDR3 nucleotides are TGCAGTGCTAGAGATCTGGCAGGGACATATGTCCAAGAGACCCAGTACTTC.

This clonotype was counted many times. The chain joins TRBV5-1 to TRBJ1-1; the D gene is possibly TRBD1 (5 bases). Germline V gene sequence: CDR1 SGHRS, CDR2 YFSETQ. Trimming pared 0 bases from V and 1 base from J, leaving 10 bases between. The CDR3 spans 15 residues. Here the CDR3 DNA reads TGCGCCAGCAGCTTGGCCGAGGGGCAGAACACTGAAGCTTTCTTT. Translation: CASSLAEGQNTEAFF. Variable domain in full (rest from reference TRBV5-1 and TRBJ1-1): KAGVTQTPRYLIKTRGQQVTLSCSPISGHRSVSWYQQTPGQGLQFLFEYFSETQRNKGNFPGRFSGRQFSNSRSEMNVSTLELGDSALYLCASSLAEGQNTEAFFGQGTRLTVV.

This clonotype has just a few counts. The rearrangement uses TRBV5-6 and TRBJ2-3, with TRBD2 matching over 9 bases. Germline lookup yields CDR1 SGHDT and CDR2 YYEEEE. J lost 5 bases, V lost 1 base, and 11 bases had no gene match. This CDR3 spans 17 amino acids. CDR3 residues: CASSLSLSSGEGDTQYF. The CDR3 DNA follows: TGTGCCAGCAGCTTGAGCTTGTCTAGCGGGGAGGGAGATACGCAGTATTTT.

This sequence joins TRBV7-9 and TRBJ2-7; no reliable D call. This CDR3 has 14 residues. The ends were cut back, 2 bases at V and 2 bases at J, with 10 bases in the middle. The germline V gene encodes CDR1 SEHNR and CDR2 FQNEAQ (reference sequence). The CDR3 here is CASSLPQTPYEQYF. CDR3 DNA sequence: TGTGCCAGCAGCTTACCACAGACCCCCTACGAGCAGTACTTC. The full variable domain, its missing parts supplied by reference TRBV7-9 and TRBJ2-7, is DTGVSQNPRHKITKRGQNVTFRCDPISEHNRLYWYRQTLGQGPEFLTYFQNEAQLEKSRLLSDRFSAERPKGSFSTLEIQRTEQGDSAMYLCASSLPQTPYEQYFGPGTRLTVT.

The CDR3 region has the DNA TGCAGCGTTGGGACGTCCCGGGACGGATCCTACGAGCAGTACTTC. It yields the protein CSVGTSRDGSYEQYF. The chain joins TRBV29-1 to TRBJ2-7; possibly TRBD1 or TRBD2 for D (5 bases each). The length of the CDR3 is 15 residues. In germline, CDR1 is SQVTM, CDR2 ANQGSEA. Trimming removed 4 bases from V and 1 base from J, with 17 bases in between.

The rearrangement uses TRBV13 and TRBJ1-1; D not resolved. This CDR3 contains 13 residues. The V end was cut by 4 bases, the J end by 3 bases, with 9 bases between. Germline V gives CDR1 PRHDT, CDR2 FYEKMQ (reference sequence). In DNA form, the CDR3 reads TGTGCCAGCAGCTCTAGGCGGTACACTGAAGCTTTCTTT. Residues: CASSSRRYTEAFF.

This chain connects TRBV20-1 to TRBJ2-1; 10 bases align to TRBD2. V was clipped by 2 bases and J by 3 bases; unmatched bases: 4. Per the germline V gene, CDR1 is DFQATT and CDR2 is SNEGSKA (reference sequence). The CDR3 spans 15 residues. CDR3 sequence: CSARLAGVNYNEQFF. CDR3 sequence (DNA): TGCAGTGCTAGACTAGCGGGGGTTAACTACAATGAGCAGTTCTTC.

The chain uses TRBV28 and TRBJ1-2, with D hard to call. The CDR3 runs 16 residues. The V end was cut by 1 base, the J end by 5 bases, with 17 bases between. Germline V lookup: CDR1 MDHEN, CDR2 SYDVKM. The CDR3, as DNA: TGTGCCAGCAGTTTATCCTCGGTACTGTACCCTTATGGCTACACCTTC. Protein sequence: CASSLSSVLYPYGYTF.

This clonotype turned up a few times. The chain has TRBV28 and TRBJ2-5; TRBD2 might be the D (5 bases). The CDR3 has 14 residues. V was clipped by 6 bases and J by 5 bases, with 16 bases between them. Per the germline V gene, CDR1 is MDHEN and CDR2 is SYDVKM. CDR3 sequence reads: CASSRDDPGETQYF. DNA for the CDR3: TGTGCCAGCAGCCGGGATGATCCCGGGGAGACCCAGTACTTC.

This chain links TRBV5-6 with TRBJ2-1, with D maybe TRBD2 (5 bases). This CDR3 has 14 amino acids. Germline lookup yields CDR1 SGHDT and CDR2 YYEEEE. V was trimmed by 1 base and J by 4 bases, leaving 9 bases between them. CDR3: CASSLQLDYNEQFF. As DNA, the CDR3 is TGTGCCAGCAGCTTGCAACTAGATTACAATGAGCAGTTCTTC.

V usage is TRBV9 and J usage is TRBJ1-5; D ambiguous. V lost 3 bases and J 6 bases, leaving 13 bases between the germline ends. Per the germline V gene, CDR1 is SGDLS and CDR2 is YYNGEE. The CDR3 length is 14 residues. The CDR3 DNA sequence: TGTGCCAGCAGCGATGGTGCCGACCTTCAGCCCCAGCATTTT. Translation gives CASSDGADLQPQHF.

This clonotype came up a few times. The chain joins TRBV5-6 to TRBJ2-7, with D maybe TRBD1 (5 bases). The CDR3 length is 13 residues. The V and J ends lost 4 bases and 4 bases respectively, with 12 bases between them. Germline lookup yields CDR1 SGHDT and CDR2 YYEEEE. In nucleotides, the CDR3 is TGTGCCAGCAGCACTCCAGGGTATTACGAGCAGTACTTC. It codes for CASSTPGYYEQYF.

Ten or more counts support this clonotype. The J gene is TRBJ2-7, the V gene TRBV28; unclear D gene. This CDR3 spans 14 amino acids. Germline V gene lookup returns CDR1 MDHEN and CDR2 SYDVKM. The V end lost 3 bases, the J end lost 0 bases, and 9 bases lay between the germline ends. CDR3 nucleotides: TGTGCCAGCAGTTTCTCTGGAAACTCCTACGAGCAGTACTTC. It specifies CASSFSGNSYEQYF.

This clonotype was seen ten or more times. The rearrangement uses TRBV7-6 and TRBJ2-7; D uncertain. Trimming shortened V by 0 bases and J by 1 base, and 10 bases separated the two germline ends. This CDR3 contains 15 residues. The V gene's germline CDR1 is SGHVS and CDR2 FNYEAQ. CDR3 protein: CASSLAQSDSYEQYF. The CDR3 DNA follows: TGTGCCAGCAGCTTAGCGCAATCAGATTCCTACGAGCAGTACTTC.

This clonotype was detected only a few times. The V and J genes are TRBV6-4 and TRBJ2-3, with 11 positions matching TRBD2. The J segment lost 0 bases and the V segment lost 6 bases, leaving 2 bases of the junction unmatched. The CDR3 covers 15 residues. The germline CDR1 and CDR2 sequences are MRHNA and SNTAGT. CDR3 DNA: TGTGCCAGCAGGCGACTAGCGGGGAGCACAGATACGCAGTATTTT. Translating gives CASRRLAGSTDTQYF.

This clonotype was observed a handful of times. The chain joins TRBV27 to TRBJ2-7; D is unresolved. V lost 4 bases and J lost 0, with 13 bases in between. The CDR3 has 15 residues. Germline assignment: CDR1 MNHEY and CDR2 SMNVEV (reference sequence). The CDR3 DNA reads TGTGCCAGCAGTTATGGACCTTCGTTCTCCTACGAGCAGTACTTC. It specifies CASSYGPSFSYEQYF.

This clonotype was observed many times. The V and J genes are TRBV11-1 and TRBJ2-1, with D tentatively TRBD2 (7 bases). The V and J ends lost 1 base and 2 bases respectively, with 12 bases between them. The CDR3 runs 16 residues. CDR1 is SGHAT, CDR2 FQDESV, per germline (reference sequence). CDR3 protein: CASSLVAGATYNEQFF. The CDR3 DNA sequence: TGTGCCAGCAGCTTAGTTGCGGGGGCCACCTACAATGAGCAGTTCTTC.

The chain's CDR3 is CSVEAEKDYEQYF. The CDR3 nucleotides are TGCAGCGTTGAAGCTGAAAAGGACTACGAGCAGTACTTC. The chain recombines TRBV29-1 with TRBJ2-7; no definite D call. V gave up 1 base and J gave up 3 bases, with 10 bases separating them. CDR1 and CDR2 from the germline V gene are SQVTM and ANQGSEA. This CDR3 has 13 residues.

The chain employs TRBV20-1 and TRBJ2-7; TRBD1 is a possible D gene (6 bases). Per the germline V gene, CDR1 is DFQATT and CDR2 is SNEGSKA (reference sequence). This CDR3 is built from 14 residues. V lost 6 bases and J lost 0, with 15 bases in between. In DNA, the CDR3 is TGCAGTGCGAGGCCAGGGGAAAGCTCCTACGAGCAGTACTTC. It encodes CSARPGESSYEQYF.

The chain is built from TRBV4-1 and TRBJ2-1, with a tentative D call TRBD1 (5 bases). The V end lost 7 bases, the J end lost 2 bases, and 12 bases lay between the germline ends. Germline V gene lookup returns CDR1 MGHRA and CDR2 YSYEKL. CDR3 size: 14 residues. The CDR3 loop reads CASKQDSTYNEQFF. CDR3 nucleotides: TGCGCCAGCAAGCAAGACAGCACCTACAATGAGCAGTTCTTC.

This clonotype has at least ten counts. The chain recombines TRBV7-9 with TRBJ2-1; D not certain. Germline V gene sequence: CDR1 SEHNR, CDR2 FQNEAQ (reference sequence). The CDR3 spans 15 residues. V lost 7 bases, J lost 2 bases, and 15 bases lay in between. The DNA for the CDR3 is TGTGCCAGCACCTCCGACTCAAACCCCTACAATGAGCAGTTCTTC. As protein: CASTSDSNPYNEQFF.

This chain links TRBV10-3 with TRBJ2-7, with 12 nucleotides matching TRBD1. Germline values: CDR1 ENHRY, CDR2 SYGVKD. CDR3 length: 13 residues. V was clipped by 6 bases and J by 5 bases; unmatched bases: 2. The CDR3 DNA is TGTGCCATCAGGGGACAGGGGGCCGACGAGCAGTACTTC. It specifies CAIRGQGADEQYF.

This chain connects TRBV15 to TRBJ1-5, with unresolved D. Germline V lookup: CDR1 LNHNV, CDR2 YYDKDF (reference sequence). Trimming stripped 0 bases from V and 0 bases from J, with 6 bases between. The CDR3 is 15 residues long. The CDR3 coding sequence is TGTGCCACCAGCAGAGATGGCGGTAGCAATCAGCCCCAGCATTTT. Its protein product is CATSRDGGSNQPQHF.

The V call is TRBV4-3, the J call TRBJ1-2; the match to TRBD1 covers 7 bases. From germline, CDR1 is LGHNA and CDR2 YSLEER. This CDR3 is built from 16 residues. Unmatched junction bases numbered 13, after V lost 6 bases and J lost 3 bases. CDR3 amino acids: CASSRDRTGADYGYTF. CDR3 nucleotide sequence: TGCGCCAGCAGTCGAGACCGGACAGGAGCAGACTATGGCTACACCTTC.

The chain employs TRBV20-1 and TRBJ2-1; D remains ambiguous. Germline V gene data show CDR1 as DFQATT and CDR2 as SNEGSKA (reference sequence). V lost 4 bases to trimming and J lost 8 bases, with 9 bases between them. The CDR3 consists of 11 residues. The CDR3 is CSATAFDEQFF. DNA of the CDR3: TGCAGTGCTACAGCGTTCGATGAGCAGTTCTTC.

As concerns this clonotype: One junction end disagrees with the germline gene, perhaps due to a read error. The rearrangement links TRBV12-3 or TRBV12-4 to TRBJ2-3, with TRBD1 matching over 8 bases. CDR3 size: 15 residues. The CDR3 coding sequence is TGTGCCAGCAGGGAGGACAGGGACGACACAGATAAGCAGTATTTT. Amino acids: CASREDRDDTDKQYF.

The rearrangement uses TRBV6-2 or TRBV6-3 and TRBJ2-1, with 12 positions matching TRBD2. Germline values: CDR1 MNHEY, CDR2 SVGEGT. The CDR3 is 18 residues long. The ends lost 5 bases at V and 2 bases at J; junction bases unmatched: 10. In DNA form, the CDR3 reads TGTGCCAGCAGTCTTAGGGAACTAGCGGGGGGCCCCTACAATGAGCAGTTCTTC. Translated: CASSLRELAGGPYNEQFF.